This T cell receptor (beta chain) was obtained from a study of control samples from healthy donors and cancer patients. Assay used: immunoSEQ multiplex PCR; TCRdb lists only in-frame clones, some missing. The sample carries 100,000 to 150,000 clones, around 93% recorded once. Germline assignment: CDR1 MNHEY and CDR2 SMNVEV (reference sequence). The junction had 12 bases not matched to a gene; V was cut back by 6 bases and J by 7 bases. CDR3 length: 15 residues. The receptor was isolated from a woman aged 50 to 65 in good health. The chain couples TRBV27 to TRBJ2-1; 7 positions agree with TRBD1. Material for sequencing was blood. CDR3 protein: CASSPRGSSGNEQFF. In nucleotides, the CDR3 is TGTGCCAGCAGCCCCAGGGGGTCGTCGGGAAATGAGCAGTTCTTC.